Listed below are T cell receptor beta chains from one sample, sequenced in a study of human T cells and chemical hapten exposure. In TCRdb, the RACE reads were re-called with MiXCR into one record per CDR3 protein. The sample lists approximately 320,000 distinct CDR3 sequences, around 5.5% seen once, with around 8% in the top ten. The sequences come from whole blood, collected in connection with sensitization to the hapten diphenylcyclopropenone (DPC). These receptors came from a woman between 18 and 29 years old with alopecia areata. Some clones in this sample may be carry-over from other donors' samples. Each CDR3 is given with its conserved first and last residue. A D gene is named only where the DNA matches it firmly. Expanded clones are given a class, and other clones once, few, many or no size at all.

TRBV25-1	TRBD1	NA	TRBJ1-2	TGTGCCAGCAGTGTAACCGGGACAGGGACTCATGGCTACACCTTC	CASSVTGTGTHGYTF
TRBV7-2	TRBD2	few	TRBJ2-1	TGTGCCAGCAGCTTACTAGCGGGGGCCTGGAATGAGCAGTTCTTC	CASSLLAGAWNEQFF
TRBV29-1	NA	NA	TRBJ2-1	TGCAGCGCCAGGGCGTTCAATGAGCAGTTCTTC	CSARAFNEQFF
TRBV6-6	TRBD1	many	TRBJ2-7	TGTGCCAGCAGCAAACAGGGGTACGAGCAGTACTTC	CASSKQGYEQYF
TRBV6-4	NA	many	TRBJ1-1	TGTGCCAGCAGTGAAACGGAGGAGAACACTGAAGCTTTCTTT	CASSETEENTEAFF
TRBV7-9	TRBD1	few	TRBJ2-7	TGTGCCAGCAGCTCCCCGGCCGGGACAGTTTTCAACGAGCAGTACTTC	CASSSPAGTVFNEQYF
TRBV7-2	NA	NA	TRBJ1-1	TGTGCCAGCAGCTTAGTTTGGTCTCAGAACACTGAAGCTTTCTTT	CASSLVWSQNTEAFF
TRBV2	NA	few	TRBJ2-1	TGTGCCAGCAGCACCTCAAGGGGTGGGAACAATGAGCAGTTCTTC	CASSTSRGGNNEQFF
TRBV10-3	NA	few	TRBJ2-7	TGTGCCATCAGTGAGTCTGAGTACGAGCAGTACTTC	CAISESEYEQYF
TRBV25-1	TRBD1	many	TRBJ1-6	TGTGCCAGCAGTGATTGGTCAGGGGGATATAATTCACCCCTCCACTTT	CASSDWSGGYNSPLHF
TRBV7-2	NA	NA	TRBJ1-3	TGTGCCAGCAGCCCGGACGGTAGCTCTGGAAACACCATATATTTT	CASSPDGSSGNTIYF
TRBV10-3	TRBD1	NA	TRBJ2-7	TGTGCCATCAGTGACTCAGGGGGCGCAGACTACGAGCAGTACTTC	CAISDSGGADYEQYF
TRBV5-1	NA	NA	TRBJ1-6	TGCGCCAGCAGAGATGACAGCGGTGATTCACCCCTCCACTTT	CASRDDSGDSPLHF
TRBV28	NA	many	TRBJ2-1	TGTGCCAGCAGTTTATCGAGTGAGCAGTTCTTC	CASSLSSEQFF
TRBV9	TRBD2	few	TRBJ2-3	TGTGCCAGCAGCTCAACGGAGGGCGCGGGGGGGACGCAGTATTTT	CASSSTEGAGGTQYF
TRBV7-9	TRBD1	few	TRBJ1-4	TGTGCCAGCAGCCAGGGACAGGGAAGCGAAAAACTGTTTTTT	CASSQGQGSEKLFF
TRBV6-5	NA	many	TRBJ2-5	TGTGCCAGCAGTTACTCAGGGATTCAGGGCGGCGGAGAGACCCAGTACTTC	CASSYSGIQGGGETQYF
TRBV4-2	NA	few	TRBJ2-5	TGTGCCAGCAGCCAAGGACCGATCGAGAGGGGGAAGACCCAGTACTTC	CASSQGPIERGKTQYF
TRBV18	TRBD2	few	TRBJ2-6	TGTGCCAGCTCACCAGCAGCGGGGGTTACTGGGGCCAACGTCCTGACTTTC	CASSPAAGVTGANVLTF
TRBV18	TRBD1	many	TRBJ1-2	TGTGCCAGCTCACCAACAGGGGCCGGCTATGGCTACACCTTC	CASSPTGAGYGYTF
TRBV28	NA	NA	TRBJ1-6	TGTGCCAGCAGTTTGACAGTCTCAACCTATAATTCACCCCTCCACTTT	CASSLTVSTYNSPLHF
TRBV12-3/TRBV12-4	TRBD2	NA	TRBJ2-1	TGTGCCAGCAGCCATGCCCTTTATTCGCGACTAGCGGGGGGTATTTTGGACAATGAGCAGTTCTTC	CASSHALYSRLAGGILDNEQFF
TRBV5-6	NA	many	TRBJ2-7	TGTGCCAGCAGCCCTGCGCCACAGTCAACCTTTCAGCAGTACTTC	CASSPAPQSTFQQYF
TRBV6-2/TRBV6-3	NA	few	TRBJ1-2	TGTGCCAGCCAGCCCAGACACTATGGCTACACCTTC	CASQPRHYGYTF
TRBV20-1	NA	NA	TRBJ2-7	TGCAGTGCTAGTCGGGGACCATTCGACGCCTACGAGCAGTACTTC	CSASRGPFDAYEQYF
TRBV19	NA	few	TRBJ1-6	TGTGCCAGTAGTTCCGACGGGACGAATTCACCCCTCCACTTT	CASSSDGTNSPLHF
TRBV12-3/TRBV12-4	TRBD1	many	TRBJ1-1	TGTGCCAGCAGTCCCAGGGGGACTGAAGCTTTCTTT	CASSPRGTEAFF
TRBV20-1	NA	many	TRBJ1-4	TGCAGTGCTAGAGATACCTCGTGGGCCGGGTCCGAAAAACTGTTTTTT	CSARDTSWAGSEKLFF
TRBV10-3	NA	many	TRBJ2-3	TGTGCCGCCAGGGGGGACTTGATCACAGATACGCAGTATTTT	CAARGDLITDTQYF
TRBV4-3	NA	many	TRBJ2-3	TGCGCCAGCAGCCAAGATAATAGGGAGTACGCAGATACGCAGTATTTT	CASSQDNREYADTQYF
TRBV12-3/TRBV12-4	TRBD1	NA	TRBJ2-3	TGTGCCAGCAGCTTCAACAGGGGGCTAAACACAGATACGCAGTATTTT	CASSFNRGLNTDTQYF
TRBV13	NA	few	TRBJ1-3	TGTGCCAGCAGCTTAGGCGGGTTTCCTGGAAACACCATATATTTT	CASSLGGFPGNTIYF
TRBV29-1	NA	many	TRBJ1-2	TGCAGCGTTGACTATGGCTACACCTTC	CSVDYGYTF
TRBV7-2	NA	many	TRBJ1-2	TGTGCCAGCATCCAACAGCGATCTAACTATGGCTACACCTTC	CASIQQRSNYGYTF
TRBV6-5	TRBD1	NA	TRBJ2-7	TGTGCCAGTTCCGGGACAGGCCCTCGGGAGCAGTACTTC	CASSGTGPREQYF
TRBV27	NA	many	TRBJ2-4	TGTGCCAGCAGTTTGCATGCCAAAAACATTCAGTACTTC	CASSLHAKNIQYF
TRBV28	NA	many	TRBJ2-3	TGTGCCAGCAGTTCAGGGCATACGCAGTATTTT	CASSSGHTQYF
TRBV3-1	TRBD2	many	TRBJ2-5	TGTGCCAGCAGCCAACCATCCGGACTAGCGGGGATCCAAGAGACCCAGTACTTC	CASSQPSGLAGIQETQYF
TRBV27	NA	NA	TRBJ2-3	TGTGCCAGCAGTTTAAGTAAAGCAATCGCGCAGTATTTT	CASSLSKAIAQYF
TRBV29-1	NA	many	TRBJ2-7	TGCAGCGTGGGAGCTTACGAGCAGTACTTC	CSVGAYEQYF
TRBV12-5	NA	many	TRBJ1-1	TGTGCTAGTGGTTCCCTCAGTGGCACTGAAGCTTTCTTT	CASGSLSGTEAFF
TRBV28	TRBD2	NA	TRBJ2-3	TGTGCCAGCGCCATCCTAGCAAGTGGGGGGGGCACAGATACGCAGTATTTT	CASAILASGGGTDTQYF
TRBV28	NA	NA	TRBJ1-2	TGTGCCAGCAGTTCCATCGGGACCGGCGGAGGCTACACCTTC	CASSSIGTGGGYTF